This T cell receptor (beta chain) stems from a study of shared clonotypes between healthy human individuals. Replicate PCRs for sorted subsets used around 200 ng DNA; this equaled 30,000 to 35,000 T cell genomes. The data were produced by immunoSEQ multiplex PCR, yet TCRdb's version contains in-frame clones alone and is incomplete. The repertoire holds around 2.5 million clones, with approximately 94% as singletons. This CDR3 spans 12 amino acids. V lost 3 bases and J 12 bases, leaving 9 bases between the germline ends. Germline V gene lookup returns CDR1 LNHNV and CDR2 YYDKDF (reference sequence). J is TRBJ1-6 and V is TRBV15, with a possible D match to TRBD1 (6 bases). This clonotype was sampled from a young man in good health. Some clones in this sample may be carry-over from other donors' samples. Sequencing was performed on naive CD4+ T cells from PBMCs. Subset in this sample: CD45RA+ positively selected. The CDR3, as DNA: TGTGCCACCAGCAGTTTAGGGGGACCCCTCCACTTT. This translates into CATSSLGGPLHF.